The source of this T cell receptor beta chain is a study of control samples from healthy donors and cancer patients. Germline V gives CDR1 SGHDN, CDR2 FVKESK. V shed 1 base and J 7 bases; nucleotides not matched to a gene: 5. The CDR3 is made up of 15 amino acids. The method was immunoSEQ multiplex PCR; TCRdb's version includes in-frame clones alone and lacks a portion of them. The data hold tens of thousands of clones, with 88% observed a single time. Sequencing used blood. V gene TRBV14 combines with J gene TRBJ2-2, with 8 bases matching TRBD2. The TCR comes from a woman between 65 and 79 years old in good health. For the CDR3, the DNA is TGTGCCAGCAGCCAAGTGGCGGGAGGCAACGGGGAGCTGTTTTTT. Protein: CASSQVAGGNGELFF.